The 10 T cell receptor beta chains given below trace back to one sample, sequenced in a study of human T cells and chemical hapten exposure. TCRdb independently ran MiXCR on the 5' RACE reads; one entry per CDR3 protein. The repertoire holds 80,000 or so distinct CDR3 sequences, with more than 15% as singletons. The starting material, unfractionated whole blood, was used for total RNA extraction. All receptors derive from a female donor in good health.

The DNA of the CDR3 is TGTGCCAGCAGCTCCTCGACCGGGAGCACCGGGGAGCTGTTTTTT. It specifies CASSSSTGSTGELFF. The V and J genes are TRBV7-2 and TRBJ2-2; maybe TRBD2 (6 bases). Germline assignment: CDR1 SGHTA and CDR2 FQGNSA. V lost 4 bases, J lost 4 bases, and 13 bases lay in between. The CDR3 length is 15 residues.

There are a few counts of this clonotype. The J gene is TRBJ2-3, the V gene TRBV7-2; D uncertain. Trimming took 5 bases from V and 4 from J, leaving 13 bases between them. Germline CDR1 and CDR2: SGHTA and FQGNSA. This CDR3 comprises 14 residues. The CDR3 here is CASSPMLVPDTQYF. CDR3 in DNA: TGTGCCAGCAGCCCCATGCTCGTTCCAGATACGCAGTATTTT.

This clonotype was observed a handful of times. The V call is TRBV28, the J call TRBJ2-7; D is unclear. The germline V and J ends were trimmed by 3 bases and 4 bases, with 10 bases remaining between them. CDR3 length equals 13 residues. Germline V gene data show CDR1 as MDHEN and CDR2 as SYDVKM. The CDR3 region has the DNA TGTGCCAGCAGTTTGGTGGGAAAGTACGAGCAGTACTTC. Residues: CASSLVGKYEQYF.

The chain is built from TRBV7-2 and TRBJ2-3; no definite D call. CDR3 length equals 15 residues. Germline lookup yields CDR1 SGHTA and CDR2 FQGNSA. With 0 bases removed from V and 0 bases from J, the gap between germline ends came to 7 bases. The CDR3 region is CASSLAPDSTDTQYF. The CDR3 bases are TGTGCCAGCAGCTTAGCTCCCGACAGCACAGATACGCAGTATTTT.

This chain joins TRBV29-1 and TRBJ1-1; D may be TRBD1 (5 bases). The CDR3 consists of 18 residues. The germline gives CDR1 SQVTM, CDR2 ANQGSEA. The V gene lost 6 bases and the J gene lost 7 bases, with 33 bases spanning the gap. This chain's CDR3 is CSVAWDIGPGGSIVEAFF. CDR3 bases: TGCAGCGTCGCATGGGATATTGGGCCGGGGGGGTCTATTGTTGAAGCTTTCTTT.

The V call is TRBV27, the J call TRBJ1-1; D unclear. Germline V CDR1 and CDR2: MNHEY, SMNVEV (reference sequence). V lost 6 bases, J lost 7 bases, and 15 bases lay in between. The CDR3 totals 13 residues. This CDR3 is CASSHNGLSEAFF. CDR3 nucleotide sequence: TGTGCCAGCAGCCATAATGGCCTGAGTGAAGCTTTCTTT.

The chain has TRBV12-3 or TRBV12-4 and TRBJ1-3, with 7 bases identical to TRBD1. V gave up 6 bases and J gave up 2 bases; unmatched junction bases: 4. The CDR3 sequence is 14 residues long. The CDR3 reads CASSSTGPGNTIYF. CDR3 nucleotides: TGTGCCAGCAGCTCGACAGGGCCTGGAAACACCATATATTTT.

This clonotype was found a few times. The chain uses TRBV29-1 and TRBJ1-1; no clear D gene. The germline gives CDR1 SQVTM, CDR2 ANQGSEA. Deletions cut 2 bases from V and 2 bases from J, with 12 bases between. The CDR3 spans 14 residues. CDR3 nucleotides: TGCAGCGTTGAAAAATCGACGGGAAACACTGAAGCTTTCTTT. Protein product: CSVEKSTGNTEAFF.

The gene calls are TRBV3-1 and TRBJ1-6; D gene ambiguous. The CDR3 sequence is 12 residues long. V dropped 4 bases and J dropped 9 bases, with 7 bases sitting between them. Germline V gives CDR1 LGHDT, CDR2 YNNKEL (reference sequence). CDR3: CASSREGSPLHF. The CDR3 nucleotides are TGTGCCAGCAGCCGAGAGGGTTCACCCCTCCACTTT. Full variable domain (remainder filled in from reference TRBV3-1 and TRBJ1-6): DTAVSQTPKYLVTQMGNDKSIKCEQNLGHDTMYWYKQDSKKFLKIMFSYNNKELIINETVPNRFSPKSPDKAHLNLHINSLELGDSAVYFCASSREGSPLHFGNGTRLTVT.

There are a few counts of this clonotype. The V call is TRBV6-1, the J call TRBJ2-1; TRBD2 agrees at 9 bases. Per germline, CDR1 MNHNS and CDR2 SASEGT. V was clipped by 3 bases and J by 7 bases; unmatched bases: 10. This CDR3 has 16 amino acids. The CDR3 loop is CASSDVWREGRNEQFF. CDR3 sequence (DNA): TGTGCCAGCAGTGACGTATGGCGGGAGGGCCGGAATGAGCAGTTCTTC.